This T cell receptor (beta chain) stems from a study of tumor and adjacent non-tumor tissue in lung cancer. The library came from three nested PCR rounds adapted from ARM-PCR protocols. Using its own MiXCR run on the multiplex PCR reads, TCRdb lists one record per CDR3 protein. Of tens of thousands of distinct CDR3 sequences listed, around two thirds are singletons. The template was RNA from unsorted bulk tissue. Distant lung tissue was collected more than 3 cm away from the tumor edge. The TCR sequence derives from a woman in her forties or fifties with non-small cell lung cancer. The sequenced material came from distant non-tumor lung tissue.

The CDR3 is CASSLRSGHEQYF. The CDR3 bases are TGTGCCAGCAGTCTCCGAAGCGGCCACGAGCAGTACTTC. This sequence joins TRBV28 and TRBJ2-7; D possibly corresponds to TRBD2 (5 bases). The CDR3 has 13 amino acids. Per the germline V gene, CDR1 is MDHEN and CDR2 is SYDVKM. V was trimmed by 5 bases and J by 5 bases, leaving 13 bases between them.